Each of the 22 T cell receptor beta chains below was sequenced from the same sample in a study of blood T cell repertoires in COVID-19. Sequenced by immunoSEQ multiplex PCR; TCRdb stores in-frame clones only, minus some. The sample holds under 50,000 clones; roughly 85% are singletons and the top ten take roughly 9.9%. Sample: peripheral blood. These receptors were collected from a human donor in a cohort sampled during active COVID-19.

This sequence joins TRBV7-2 and TRBJ1-1, with D maybe TRBD1 (5 bases). From germline, CDR1 is SGHTA and CDR2 FQGNSA. Between the trimmed V and J ends, which lost 5 bases and 5 bases, there was a span of 15 bases. The CDR3 covers 14 residues. CDR3 nucleotide sequence: TGTGCCAGCAGCCAGTCACCCAGGGTTACTGAAGCTTTCTTT. Translation gives CASSQSPRVTEAFF.

This chain joins TRBV7-3 and TRBJ1-1, with a possible D match to TRBD1 (5 bases). Trimming shortened V by 5 bases and J by 10 bases, and 17 bases separated the two germline ends. The CDR3 has 13 residues. Germline CDR1 and CDR2: SGHTA and FQGTGA. CDR3 residues: CASSPPARAGAFF. The CDR3 region has the DNA TGTGCCAGCAGCCCACCCGCCAGGGCCGGAGCTTTCTTT. The variable domain in full, completed from reference TRBV7-3 and TRBJ1-1, reads GAGVSQTPSNKVTEKGKYVELRCDPISGHTALYWYRQSLGQGPEFLIYFQGTGAADDSGLPNDRFFAVRPEGSVSTLKIQRTERGDSAVYLCASSPPARAGAFFGQGTRLTVV.

The rearrangement joins TRBV13 to TRBJ2-3; 11 nucleotides match TRBD2. V was clipped by 7 bases and J by 5 bases; unmatched bases: 8. The CDR3 length is 15 residues. Germline CDR1 reads PRHDT; CDR2 reads FYEKMQ (reference sequence). In DNA, the CDR3 is TGTGCCAGCACATTCACCGGGACTAGCGGAGATACGCAGTATTTT. Translated: CASTFTGTSGDTQYF.

The chain recombines TRBV9 with TRBJ2-1, with D possibly TRBD1 on 6 matching bases. Trimming removed 4 bases from V and 1 base from J, with 15 bases in between. This CDR3 has 16 amino acids. Per germline, CDR1 SGDLS and CDR2 YYNGEE. CDR3: CASSPRAGDSYNEQFF. CDR3 DNA sequence: TGTGCCAGCAGCCCCCGGGCAGGGGATTCCTACAATGAGCAGTTCTTC.

The chain carries TRBV7-9 and TRBJ2-7; a weak D match, TRBD2 (5 bases). Trimming took 3 bases from V and 4 from J, leaving 13 bases between them. The CDR3 has 14 amino acids. The V gene's germline CDR1 is SEHNR and CDR2 FQNEAQ (reference sequence). DNA of the CDR3: TGTGCCAGCAGCTTCGGAGGCCCCCTGTACGAGCAGTACTTC. The encoded protein is CASSFGGPLYEQYF.

V and J are TRBV7-2 and TRBJ1-3, with no clear D. Germline V gene data show CDR1 as SGHTA and CDR2 as FQGNSA. The V gene lost 6 bases and the J gene lost 4 bases, with 13 bases spanning the gap. This CDR3 comprises 14 residues. The CDR3: CASSRELLGNTIYF. The CDR3 DNA follows: TGTGCCAGCAGTCGGGAACTTCTGGGAAACACCATATATTTT.

Sample share makes this clone medium-sized. This sequence joins TRBV2 and TRBJ1-1; D not resolved. V lost 6 bases, J lost 1 base, and 12 bases lay in between. CDR3 length: 14 residues. The germline gives CDR1 SNHLY, CDR2 FYNNEI. The CDR3 nucleotides read TGTGCCAGCAGCTTGCGAAACAGGAACACTGAAGCTTTCTTT. It yields the protein CASSLRNRNTEAFF.

The chain links TRBV6-5 to TRBJ1-6, with D possibly being TRBD1 (5 bases). The CDR3 is 14 residues long. Germline V gene data show CDR1 as MNHEY and CDR2 as SVGAGI. V dropped 3 bases and J dropped 4 bases, with 7 bases sitting between them. The DNA for the CDR3 is TGTGCCAGCAGTTATGGGGGGTATAATTCACCCCTCCACTTT. This codes for CASSYGGYNSPLHF.

The rearrangement links TRBV2 to TRBJ2-5; maybe TRBD2 (6 bases). The CDR3 totals 12 residues. Germline values: CDR1 SNHLY, CDR2 FYNNEI. Trimming left V 8 bases short and J 1 base short, with 8 bases between. The CDR3 nucleotides read TGTGCCAGCGGCGGGACCCAAGAGACCCAGTACTTC. Amino acids: CASGGTQETQYF.

This CDR3 is CASSLRGLNEKLFF. In nucleotides, the CDR3 is TGTGCCAGCAGCTTGCGAGGCCTTAATGAAAAACTGTTTTTT. The chain combines TRBV5-4 with TRBJ1-4; D unclear. This CDR3 has 14 amino acids. The germline V and J ends were trimmed by 1 base and 4 bases, with 8 bases remaining between them. CDR1 and CDR2 (germline): SGHNT, YYREEE (reference sequence).

The rearrangement joins TRBV6-5 to TRBJ2-3; D is perhaps TRBD1 (5 bases). The CDR3 is 13 residues long. The germline V gene has CDR1 MNHEY and CDR2 SVGAGI. V lost 6 bases, J lost 6 bases, and 13 bases lay in between. As DNA, the CDR3 is TGTGCCAGCAGAACACACAGGACCGATACGCAGTATTTT. Amino acid sequence: CASRTHRTDTQYF.

V gene TRBV4-2 combines with J gene TRBJ2-1; TRBD2 agrees at 10 bases. Trimming removed 1 base from V and 7 bases from J; junction bases left unmatched: 10. Germline CDR1 reads LGHNA; CDR2 reads YNFKEQ. The CDR3 runs to 17 residues. The CDR3 loop is CASSQGGLASLMNEQFF. The CDR3 DNA reads as TGTGCCAGCAGCCAAGGGGGACTAGCGTCCCTTATGAATGAGCAGTTCTTC.

The chain is built from TRBV3-1 (or the pseudogene TRBV3-2) and TRBJ2-5; 7 positions match TRBD1. The junction had 8 bases not matched to a gene; V was cut back by 4 bases and J by 6 bases. This CDR3 has 14 amino acids. CDR1 LGHDT and CDR2 YNNKEL come from the germline V gene (reference sequence). CDR3 DNA: TGTGCCAGCAGCCTAACCGACAGGGAGAAGACCCAGTACTTC. As protein: CASSLTDREKTQYF.

This clone was observed once. The J gene is TRBJ1-1, the V gene TRBV19; D ambiguous. The germline V gene encodes CDR1 LNHDA and CDR2 SQIVND (reference sequence). This CDR3 comprises 14 residues. The ends were cut back, 3 bases at V and 0 bases at J, with 8 bases in the middle. Here the CDR3 reads CASSINSLNTEAFF. CDR3 nucleotide sequence: TGTGCCAGTAGTATCAACAGCCTGAACACTGAAGCTTTCTTT.

V gene TRBV18 combines with J gene TRBJ2-6, with 9 bases that match TRBD1. The germline V gene encodes CDR1 KGHSH and CDR2 LQKENI. The CDR3 spans 19 residues. J gave up 2 bases and V 5 bases, and 13 bases lay outside the gene matches. The CDR3 nucleotides are TGTGCCAGCTCAACATTAGGACAGGGGTTCATAGCTGGGGCCAACGTCCTGACTTTC. Its translation: CASSTLGQGFIAGANVLTF.

This clone was found a few times. The rearrangement links TRBV6-5 to TRBJ1-3; D is unresolved. The V end lost 7 bases, the J end lost 4 bases, and 17 bases lay between the germline ends. The CDR3 has 15 residues. Per germline, CDR1 MNHEY and CDR2 SVGAGI. This CDR3 is CASTEGLGRGNTIYF. DNA of the CDR3: TGTGCCAGCACCGAGGGTCTCGGGAGGGGAAACACCATATATTTT.

The V and J genes are TRBV19 and TRBJ1-4; 7 nucleotides line up with TRBD1. Per germline, CDR1 LNHDA and CDR2 SQIVND (reference sequence). This CDR3 spans 14 amino acids. J lost 3 bases, V lost 5 bases, and 3 bases had no gene match. This CDR3 is CASSQTGANEKLFF. The CDR3 DNA follows: TGTGCCAGTAGTCAAACAGGGGCTAATGAAAAACTGTTTTTT.

The gene calls are TRBV6-5 and TRBJ1-1; D uncertain. This CDR3 comprises 16 residues. The V gene's germline CDR1 is MNHEY and CDR2 SVGAGI. V lost 0 bases and J 1 base, leaving 12 bases between the germline ends. CDR3 in amino acids: CASSYSFGGQNTEAFF. The CDR3 region has the DNA TGTGCCAGCAGTTACTCTTTCGGAGGGCAGAACACTGAAGCTTTCTTT.

The CDR3 is CASSPNGPSGADTQYF. CDR3 DNA sequence: TGTGCCAGCTCACCAAATGGTCCTTCAGGGGCAGATACGCAGTATTTT. This sequence joins TRBV18 and TRBJ2-3; a possible D gene is TRBD1 (6 bases). V dropped 2 bases and J dropped 4 bases, with 16 bases sitting between them. The CDR3 length is 16 residues. Germline V gene lookup returns CDR1 KGHSH and CDR2 LQKENI.

This rearrangement joins TRBV2 to TRBJ2-5; D is perhaps TRBD1 (7 bases). This CDR3 spans 17 amino acids. The germline V gene encodes CDR1 SNHLY and CDR2 FYNNEI. Trimming removed 4 bases from V and 0 bases from J, with 18 bases in between. The CDR3 region is CASSVTRGQPYQETQYF. DNA for the CDR3: TGTGCCAGCAGTGTCACGCGGGGACAGCCGTACCAAGAGACCCAGTACTTC.

In DNA, the CDR3 is TGCGCCAGCAGCTTGGCGACTAGAACCGGAACAGATACGCAGTATTTT. This codes for CASSLATRTGTDTQYF. The rearrangement links TRBV5-1 to TRBJ2-3; maybe TRBD2 (6 bases). The CDR3 covers 16 residues. Germline V lookup: CDR1 SGHRS, CDR2 YFSETQ. V shed 0 bases and J shed 3 bases, with 14 bases lying between them.

The CDR3 protein is CAWSGPFGGEQFF. DNA for the CDR3: TGTGCCTGGAGTGGGCCTTTCGGCGGTGAGCAGTTCTTC. The chain carries TRBV30 and TRBJ2-1; no clear D gene. Trimming took off 1 base at V and 9 bases at J, with 13 bases between the two ends. CDR1 GTSNPN and CDR2 SVGIG come from the germline V gene (reference sequence). This CDR3 has 13 residues.